The 20 T cell receptor beta chains listed next were all sequenced from one sample in a study of blood T cell repertoires in COVID-19. This table comes from immunoSEQ multiplex PCR, and its TCRdb copy is limited to in-frame clones, with some not included. Here the sample spans approximately 97,000 clones, roughly nine tenths being singletons. The sample taken for sequencing was peripheral blood. These receptors were taken from a man aged 60 to 75 with acute or convalescent COVID-19.

The CDR3, as DNA: TGTGCCAGCAGTAGCGCCCCGGGGAATTCACCCCTCCACTTT. This codes for CASSSAPGNSPLHF. The gene calls are TRBV6-4 and TRBJ1-6; D unresolved. The CDR3 runs to 14 residues. CDR1 and CDR2 (germline): MRHNA, SNTAGT. V lost 5 bases, J lost 7 bases, and 12 bases lay in between.

The V call is TRBV19, the J call TRBJ1-1; 10 positions agree with TRBD1. The V gene end was trimmed by 7 bases and the J gene end by 4 bases; junction bases not matched to a gene: 6. The CDR3 runs 14 residues. Germline assignment: CDR1 LNHDA and CDR2 SQIVND (reference sequence). The chain's CDR3 is CASKAGTGATEAFF. The CDR3 bases are TGTGCCAGTAAAGCCGGGACAGGGGCCACTGAAGCTTTCTTT.

The rearrangement uses TRBV11-2 and TRBJ2-1; 10 nucleotides match TRBD1. Germline values: CDR1 SGHAT, CDR2 FQNNGV. The V segment lost 5 bases and the J segment 8 bases; nucleotides outside the gene matches: 9. The CDR3 contains 15 residues. In DNA form, the CDR3 reads TGTGCCAGCAGCCGAGACGGGACAGGGGTCGATGAGCAGTTCTTC. Its protein product is CASSRDGTGVDEQFF. Looking up the rest from reference TRBV11-2 and TRBJ2-1 gives the full variable domain: EAGVAQSPRYKIIEKRQSVAFWCNPISGHATLYWYQQILGQGPKLLIQFQNNGVVDDSQLPKDRFSAERLKGVDSTLKIQPAKLEDSAVYLCASSRDGTGVDEQFFGPGTRLTVL.

The chain recombines TRBV2 with TRBJ1-5, with TRBD1 matching over 7 bases. The CDR3 covers 14 residues. Germline CDR1 is SNHLY and CDR2 is FYNNEI. The trim removed 2 bases at V and 5 bases at J, leaving 3 bases unmatched. This chain's CDR3 is CASSERDRDQPQHF. The DNA of the CDR3 is TGTGCCAGCAGTGAAAGGGACAGAGATCAGCCCCAGCATTTT. Together with reference TRBV2 and TRBJ1-5, the CDR3 gives the full variable domain: EPEVTQTPSHQVTQMGQEVILRCVPISNHLYFYWYRQILGQKVEFLVSFYNNEISEKSEIFDDQFSVERPDGSNFTLKIRSTKLEDSAMYFCASSERDRDQPQHFGDGTRLSIL.

The chain combines TRBV19 with TRBJ1-5; D remains unclear. Germline V gene lookup returns CDR1 LNHDA and CDR2 SQIVND (reference sequence). This CDR3 has 16 amino acids. Between the trimmed V and J ends, which lost 1 base and 2 bases, there was a span of 12 bases. The CDR3 loop reads CASSIGRGMRNQPQHF. CDR3 coding DNA: TGTGCCAGTAGTATAGGGAGAGGGATGCGCAATCAGCCCCAGCATTTT.

This clone was detected only a few times. V is TRBV5-8 and J is TRBJ1-2, with TRBD1 as a possible D gene (6 bases). The CDR3 spans 14 residues. V was pared by 4 bases and J by 5 bases, with 15 bases between. Germline CDR1 reads SGHTS; CDR2 reads YDEGEE. The CDR3 protein is CASSKDRVEYGYTF. Written as DNA, the CDR3 is TGTGCCAGCAGCAAGGACAGAGTTGAGTATGGCTACACCTTC.

The genes are TRBV14 and TRBJ1-2, with 8 bases fitting TRBD1. The germline V gene encodes CDR1 SGHDN and CDR2 FVKESK. The CDR3 totals 14 residues. The trim removed 2 bases at V and 4 bases at J, leaving 3 bases unmatched. The CDR3 sequence: CASSQRQGSYGYTF. CDR3 DNA sequence: TGTGCCAGCAGCCAAAGACAGGGGTCCTATGGCTACACCTTC.

The rearrangement links TRBV3-1 (or the pseudogene TRBV3-2) to TRBJ1-5; D is uncertain. Germline CDR1 LGHDT, CDR2 YNNKEL (reference sequence). With 0 bases removed from V and 7 bases from J, the gap between germline ends came to 7 bases. The CDR3 extends over 13 amino acids. The CDR3 sequence: CASSQESRQPQHF. In DNA, the CDR3 is TGTGCCAGCAGCCAAGAATCGAGACAGCCCCAGCATTTT.

This chain joins TRBV4-1 and TRBJ1-4; a possible D gene is TRBD1 (6 bases). The germline V gene encodes CDR1 MGHRA and CDR2 YSYEKL. V was cut by 4 bases and J by 7 bases, with 16 bases left in between. The CDR3 is 15 amino acids. CDR3 nucleotide sequence: TGCGCCAGCAGCCGCCAACAGGGTCGGCGTGAAAAACTGTTTTTT. It yields the protein CASSRQQGRREKLFF.

The chain couples TRBV2 to TRBJ1-4, with 7 nucleotides matching TRBD1. V trimming: 8 bases; J trimming: 7 bases; junction bases outside the gene matches: 10. The CDR3 has 14 residues. Germline V gene sequence: CDR1 SNHLY, CDR2 FYNNEI. CDR3 sequence (DNA): TGTGCCAGCCTGGGGACAGCCCCTGGTGAAAAACTGTTTTTT. Translating it yields CASLGTAPGEKLFF. Full variable domain (missing parts from reference TRBV2 and TRBJ1-4): EPEVTQTPSHQVTQMGQEVILRCVPISNHLYFYWYRQILGQKVEFLVSFYNNEISEKSEIFDDQFSVERPDGSNFTLKIRSTKLEDSAMYFCASLGTAPGEKLFFGSGTQLSVL.

The chain links TRBV7-8 to TRBJ2-7; 11 bases map to TRBD1. The CDR3 has 16 residues. Germline V CDR1 and CDR2: SGHVS, FQNEAQ. V was clipped by 2 bases and J by 0 bases; unmatched bases: 3. CDR3 coding DNA: TGTGCCAGCAGCTTATACGGGACAGGGGGCTCCTACGAGCAGTACTTC. It codes for CASSLYGTGGSYEQYF.

This clone was seen once. The V call is TRBV27, the J call TRBJ1-2; possibly TRBD1 for D (5 bases). Germline CDR1 is MNHEY and CDR2 is SMNVEV (reference sequence). The CDR3 runs to 15 residues. V lost 3 bases, J lost 4 bases, and 15 bases lay in between. CDR3 sequence reads: CASSLDPGWVYGYTF. The DNA for the CDR3 is TGTGCCAGCAGTTTGGATCCAGGGTGGGTCTATGGCTACACCTTC.

CDR3 coding DNA: TGCGCCAGCAGCTTGGCGGGGCTGGGGGGAAGTACTGAAGCTTTCTTT. Protein product: CASSLAGLGGSTEAFF. The chain employs TRBV5-1 and TRBJ1-1, with D perhaps TRBD1 (5 bases). The CDR3 covers 16 residues. Trimming left V 0 bases short and J 5 bases short, with 17 bases between. The germline gives CDR1 SGHRS, CDR2 YFSETQ.

The chain carries TRBV7-9 and TRBJ1-5, with 7 nucleotides matching TRBD1. The germline V gene has CDR1 SEHNR and CDR2 FQNEAQ (reference sequence). The ends lost 5 bases at V and 5 bases at J; junction bases unmatched: 3. The CDR3 has 13 residues. CDR3 region: CASSQGGYQPQHF. In nucleotides, the CDR3 is TGTGCCAGCAGCCAGGGGGGCTATCAGCCCCAGCATTTT. The whole variable domain, remainder taken from reference TRBV7-9 and TRBJ1-5, is DTGVSQNPRHKITKRGQNVTFRCDPISEHNRLYWYRQTLGQGPEFLTYFQNEAQLEKSRLLSDRFSAERPKGSFSTLEIQRTEQGDSAMYLCASSQGGYQPQHFGDGTRLSIL.

This sequence joins TRBV5-1 and TRBJ1-4; 8 nucleotides line up with TRBD1. CDR3 length: 14 amino acids. Germline V CDR1 and CDR2: SGHRS, YFSETQ. J was trimmed by 6 bases and V by 2 bases; bases with no gene match: 3. The CDR3 DNA sequence: TGCGCCAGCAGCTTCTCAGGGGGCCATGAAAAACTGTTTTTT. Its protein is CASSFSGGHEKLFF.

The V call is TRBV6-5, the J call TRBJ1-1; D may be TRBD1 (5 bases). CDR1 and CDR2 (germline): MNHEY, SVGAGI. This CDR3 contains 12 residues. V was trimmed by 7 bases and J by 8 bases, leaving 14 bases between them. DNA for the CDR3: TGTGCCAGCACGCGGGACGGGAGGGAAGCTTTCTTT. This gives the protein CASTRDGREAFF.

V usage is TRBV30 and J usage is TRBJ1-2; possibly TRBD1 for D (6 bases). The V gene lost 0 bases and the J gene lost 4 bases, with 9 bases spanning the gap. In germline, CDR1 is GTSNPN, CDR2 SVGIG (reference sequence). The CDR3 sequence is 13 residues long. The DNA of the CDR3 is TGTGCCTGGAGTGTAAAGACAGGCTATGGCTACACCTTC. Amino acids: CAWSVKTGYGYTF.

This clone was picked up a small number of times. The J gene is TRBJ2-3, the V gene TRBV3-1 (or the pseudogene TRBV3-2); 8 positions agree with TRBD2. V shed 6 bases and J 1 base; nucleotides not matched to a gene: 3. Germline V gives CDR1 LGHDT, CDR2 YNNKEL (reference sequence). This CDR3 is built from 14 residues. The CDR3 is CASSLTSGTDTQYF. In nucleotides, the CDR3 is TGTGCCAGCAGTCTGACTAGCGGCACAGATACGCAGTATTTT.

The rearrangement joins TRBV19 to TRBJ2-7; D is possibly TRBD1 (6 bases). Germline values: CDR1 LNHDA, CDR2 SQIVND (reference sequence). V lost 5 bases, J lost 3 bases, and 11 bases lay in between. This CDR3 spans 13 amino acids. CDR3 DNA: TGTGCCAGTAGTGTGGGACATTTCTACGAGCAGTACTTC. Amino acids: CASSVGHFYEQYF.

The chain couples TRBV5-1 to TRBJ1-2; D perhaps matches TRBD1 (6 bases). Germline assignment: CDR1 SGHRS and CDR2 YFSETQ. V dropped 5 bases and J dropped 2 bases, with 10 bases sitting between them. The CDR3 sequence is 13 residues long. CDR3 sequence (DNA): TGCGCCAGCAGTTATGGGGGCAACTATGGCTACACCTTC. Encoded protein: CASSYGGNYGYTF.